The rows below give T cell receptor beta chains drawn from one sample of a study of cytomegalovirus exposure and HLA in healthy donors. The assay was immunoSEQ multiplex PCR, and TCRdb's table has in-frame clones only and misses some. The sample lists some 120,000 clones; 75% to 90% were seen once. The material sequenced was PBMCs. These receptors all come from a man in his forties in good health and CMV-seronegative. Both conserved end residues are part of each CDR3. Each record gives: CDR3 DNA, CDR3 protein, V gene, D gene, J gene, clone size. D genes are given only for firm matches. Size values are once, few and many counts, or a class for expanded clones, and some rows have none.

CDR3nt: TGCAGCGTCCACAGGGGAACAGATACGCAGTATTTT
CDR3aa: CSVHRGTDTQYF
v_gene: TRBV29-1
d_gene: TRBD1
j_gene: TRBJ2-3
abundance: NA

CDR3nt: TGCGCCAGCAGCTTAGGACAGGTTGACTACGAGCAGTACTTC
CDR3aa: CASSLGQVDYEQYF
v_gene: TRBV5-1
d_gene: TRBD1
j_gene: TRBJ2-7
abundance: once

CDR3nt: TGTGCCAGCAGCTCCTCTAGCGGAGCCGCCTACGAGCAGTACTTC
CDR3aa: CASSSSSGAAYEQYF
v_gene: TRBV7-8
d_gene: TRBD2
j_gene: TRBJ2-7
abundance: NA

CDR3nt: TGTGCCAGCAGCCCCAGACAGGGAACGAACACCGGGGAGCTGTTTTTT
CDR3aa: CASSPRQGTNTGELFF
v_gene: TRBV9
d_gene: TRBD1
j_gene: TRBJ2-2
abundance: NA

CDR3nt: TGTGCCAGTCGTCTGGGACAGGACCCTAGTGAGCAGTTCTTC
CDR3aa: CASRLGQDPSEQFF
v_gene: TRBV19
d_gene: TRBD1
j_gene: TRBJ2-1
abundance: NA

CDR3nt: TGTGCCAGCTCTCCCCGCGGGGCCGGAACTGAAGCTTTCTTT
CDR3aa: CASSPRGAGTEAFF
v_gene: TRBV18
d_gene: NA
j_gene: TRBJ1-1
abundance: NA

CDR3nt: TGTGCCTACGGACAGGGGGGCGAGACCCAGTACTTC
CDR3aa: CAYGQGGETQYF
v_gene: TRBV30
d_gene: TRBD1
j_gene: TRBJ2-5
abundance: NA

CDR3nt: TGTGCCAGCTCACCCATAATGGGACAGGGGTCCCCTAGCACAGATACGCAGTATTTT
CDR3aa: CASSPIMGQGSPSTDTQYF
v_gene: TRBV18
d_gene: TRBD1
j_gene: TRBJ2-3
abundance: NA

CDR3nt: TGTGCCAGTAGTATTGCGGGGCTATCAGGTTACACCGCTGGGGCCAACGTCCTGACTTTC
CDR3aa: CASSIAGLSGYTAGANVLTF
v_gene: TRBV19
d_gene: NA
j_gene: TRBJ2-6
abundance: NA

CDR3nt: TGTGCCACCAGCACCGGGGACAGCTCCCACGAGCAGTACTTC
CDR3aa: CATSTGDSSHEQYF
v_gene: TRBV15
d_gene: TRBD1
j_gene: TRBJ2-7
abundance: NA

CDR3nt: TGTGCCAGCAGCGTATCCGAGGGGGCAGGGAATGAGCAGTTCTTC
CDR3aa: CASSVSEGAGNEQFF
v_gene: TRBV9
d_gene: TRBD1
j_gene: TRBJ2-1
abundance: NA

CDR3nt: TGTGCCAGTCACAGGGAAATGAACACTGAAGCTTTCTTT
CDR3aa: CASHREMNTEAFF
v_gene: TRBV6-1
d_gene: NA
j_gene: TRBJ1-1
abundance: NA

CDR3nt: TGTGCCAGCAGCTCGAAAATTCGGGACAGGGGACACGAGCAGTACTTC
CDR3aa: CASSSKIRDRGHEQYF
v_gene: TRBV7-6
d_gene: TRBD1
j_gene: TRBJ2-7
abundance: NA

CDR3nt: TGTGCCAGCAGTTTAGAGTTAAGAGGAAAACTGTTTTTT
CDR3aa: CASSLELRGKLFF
v_gene: TRBV27
d_gene: NA
j_gene: TRBJ1-4
abundance: few

CDR3nt: TGTGCCAGCAGGAAGGATGGCGGTGGCTACACCTTC
CDR3aa: CASRKDGGGYTF
v_gene: TRBV6-1
d_gene: NA
j_gene: TRBJ1-2
abundance: once

CDR3nt: TGTGCCAGCTCACCAGGAAGTACTAGCGGAAATTACGAGCAGTACTTC
CDR3aa: CASSPGSTSGNYEQYF
v_gene: TRBV18
d_gene: TRBD2
j_gene: TRBJ2-7
abundance: NA

CDR3nt: TGCGCCAGCAGCATAACAGGGGACAATGAAAAACTGTTTTTT
CDR3aa: CASSITGDNEKLFF
v_gene: TRBV5-1
d_gene: TRBD1
j_gene: TRBJ1-4
abundance: NA

CDR3nt: TGCGCCAGCAGTTCGGACAGCTATGGAAACACCATATATTTT
CDR3aa: CASSSDSYGNTIYF
v_gene: TRBV5-1
d_gene: NA
j_gene: TRBJ1-3
abundance: NA

CDR3nt: TGTGCCAGCAGCTTAGCCATTGGACAGTCTTACGAGCAGTACTTC
CDR3aa: CASSLAIGQSYEQYF
v_gene: TRBV7-6
d_gene: NA
j_gene: TRBJ2-7
abundance: once

CDR3nt: TGTGCCAGCAGACCATCTAGCGGGGGGGTCAGGGGGTACAATGAGCAGTTCTTC
CDR3aa: CASRPSSGGVRGYNEQFF
v_gene: TRBV7-6
d_gene: TRBD2
j_gene: TRBJ2-1
abundance: NA

CDR3nt: TGTGCCAGCAGCCCCGCGGGAAGGGGCCAAGAGACCCAGTACTTC
CDR3aa: CASSPAGRGQETQYF
v_gene: TRBV28
d_gene: NA
j_gene: TRBJ2-5
abundance: NA

CDR3nt: TGCGCCAGCACCGCCTGGACAGGGGGGGGAACTGAAGCTTTCTTT
CDR3aa: CASTAWTGGGTEAFF
v_gene: TRBV5-1
d_gene: TRBD1
j_gene: TRBJ1-1
abundance: NA

CDR3nt: TGTGCCAGCAGTCAGCCGGACAGAAACTATGGCTACACCTTC
CDR3aa: CASSQPDRNYGYTF
v_gene: TRBV28
d_gene: NA
j_gene: TRBJ1-2
abundance: NA

CDR3nt: TGCAGCGTTGAGGGGACATCTGGAGATACGCAGTATTTT
CDR3aa: CSVEGTSGDTQYF
v_gene: TRBV29-1
d_gene: NA
j_gene: TRBJ2-3
abundance: NA

CDR3nt: TGTGCCAGCAGTTTATCGAAGGGACAGGGAGACGAAAAACTGTTTTTT
CDR3aa: CASSLSKGQGDEKLFF
v_gene: TRBV27
d_gene: TRBD1
j_gene: TRBJ1-4
abundance: NA

CDR3nt: TGTGCCAGCAGTTTAGGCGGGGGGACGGGCACTGAAGCTTTCTTT
CDR3aa: CASSLGGGTGTEAFF
v_gene: TRBV27
d_gene: NA
j_gene: TRBJ1-1
abundance: NA

CDR3nt: TGCGCCAGCAGCCCCGGGACAACTAATCAGCCCCAGCATTTT
CDR3aa: CASSPGTTNQPQHF
v_gene: TRBV5-1
d_gene: NA
j_gene: TRBJ1-5
abundance: NA

CDR3nt: TGCAGCGTTGAATTAGGCAGGGGGTACGAGCAGTACTTC
CDR3aa: CSVELGRGYEQYF
v_gene: TRBV29-1
d_gene: TRBD1
j_gene: TRBJ2-7
abundance: NA

CDR3nt: TGTGCCAGCAGCTTAGCGGGGGCAAATGAGCAGTTCTTC
CDR3aa: CASSLAGANEQFF
v_gene: TRBV7-9
d_gene: NA
j_gene: TRBJ2-1
abundance: NA

CDR3nt: TGTGCCAGCAGACCGGACACGACCGCGGGAAACTATGGCTACACCTTC
CDR3aa: CASRPDTTAGNYGYTF
v_gene: TRBV27
d_gene: NA
j_gene: TRBJ1-2
abundance: NA

CDR3nt: TGTGCCACCGGATTAGCGGGAGACCCGGGGGAGCAGTACTTC
CDR3aa: CATGLAGDPGEQYF
v_gene: TRBV27
d_gene: TRBD2
j_gene: TRBJ2-7
abundance: NA

CDR3nt: TGTGCCAGCTCACCAGGGCGAGATCAGCCCCAGCATTTT
CDR3aa: CASSPGRDQPQHF
v_gene: TRBV18
d_gene: NA
j_gene: TRBJ1-5
abundance: NA

CDR3nt: TGTGCCAGCAGTGAAGGGACATCTAATGAAAAACTGTTTTTT
CDR3aa: CASSEGTSNEKLFF
v_gene: TRBV2
d_gene: NA
j_gene: TRBJ1-4
abundance: NA

CDR3nt: TGTGCCAGCTCACCACGGTACTTCGATGAAAAACTGTTTTTT
CDR3aa: CASSPRYFDEKLFF
v_gene: TRBV18
d_gene: NA
j_gene: TRBJ1-4
abundance: NA

CDR3nt: TGTGCCAGCAGCTTAGAGCGCTATGGCTACACCTTC
CDR3aa: CASSLERYGYTF
v_gene: TRBV7-2
d_gene: NA
j_gene: TRBJ1-2
abundance: NA

CDR3nt: TGTGCCAGCAGCTTAGCGGGAGCCGCCCAGTACGAGCAGTACTTC
CDR3aa: CASSLAGAAQYEQYF
v_gene: TRBV7-2
d_gene: NA
j_gene: TRBJ2-7
abundance: NA

CDR3nt: TGTGCCAGCAAGGCGGATATTGAGCAGTTCTTC
CDR3aa: CASKADIEQFF
v_gene: TRBV6-5
d_gene: NA
j_gene: TRBJ2-1
abundance: NA

CDR3nt: TGTGCCAGTAGTAATCGGGCGGAGGGGGATACGCAGTATTTT
CDR3aa: CASSNRAEGDTQYF
v_gene: TRBV19
d_gene: NA
j_gene: TRBJ2-3
abundance: once

CDR3nt: TGTGCCAGCAGCCATGGGACAGGCTCCTACAATGAGCAGTTCTTC
CDR3aa: CASSHGTGSYNEQFF
v_gene: TRBV5-4
d_gene: TRBD1
j_gene: TRBJ2-1
abundance: once

CDR3nt: TGCGCCAGCAGCTTGACACAAGAGACCCAGTACTTC
CDR3aa: CASSLTQETQYF
v_gene: TRBV5-1
d_gene: NA
j_gene: TRBJ2-5
abundance: NA

CDR3nt: TGCGCCAGCAGCTTGGCCCCCCAGGGACAGGGGTACTACAATGAGCAGTTCTTC
CDR3aa: CASSLAPQGQGYYNEQFF
v_gene: TRBV5-1
d_gene: TRBD1
j_gene: TRBJ2-1
abundance: NA

CDR3nt: TGTGCCAGCAGCTTGGGATTAATGGACAGACGAAGTCAGCCCCAGCATTTT
CDR3aa: CASSLGLMDRRSQPQHF
v_gene: TRBV5-8
d_gene: NA
j_gene: TRBJ1-5
abundance: NA

CDR3nt: TGTGCCAGCAGTCCCGATCAGACTAACTATGGCTACACCTTC
CDR3aa: CASSPDQTNYGYTF
v_gene: TRBV6-4
d_gene: NA
j_gene: TRBJ1-2
abundance: NA

CDR3nt: TGTGCCAGCAGCTTGGCTGGACAGGGAAGGCAAGAGACCCAGTACTTC
CDR3aa: CASSLAGQGRQETQYF
v_gene: TRBV5-6
d_gene: TRBD1
j_gene: TRBJ2-5
abundance: NA